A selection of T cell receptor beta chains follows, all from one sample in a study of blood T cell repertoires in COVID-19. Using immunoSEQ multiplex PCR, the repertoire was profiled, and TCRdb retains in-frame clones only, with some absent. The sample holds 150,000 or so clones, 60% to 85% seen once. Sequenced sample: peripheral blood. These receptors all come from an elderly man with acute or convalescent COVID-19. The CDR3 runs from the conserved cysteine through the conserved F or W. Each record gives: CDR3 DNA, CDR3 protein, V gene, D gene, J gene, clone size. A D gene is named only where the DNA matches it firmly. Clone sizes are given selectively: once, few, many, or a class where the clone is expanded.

CDR3nt: TGTGCCAGCAGTCCACAGGGTAACTATGGCTACACCTTC
CDR3aa: CASSPQGNYGYTF
v_gene: TRBV12-3/TRBV12-4
d_gene: -
j_gene: TRBJ1-2
abundance: -

CDR3nt: TGTGCCAGCAGCCAAGCTACAGGGGAGCAGTTCTTC
CDR3aa: CASSQATGEQFF
v_gene: TRBV4-2
d_gene: -
j_gene: TRBJ2-1
abundance: -

CDR3nt: TGTGCCAGCAGCGTAACAGGTTCAAATGAAAAACTGTTTTTT
CDR3aa: CASSVTGSNEKLFF
v_gene: TRBV9
d_gene: -
j_gene: TRBJ1-4
abundance: few

CDR3nt: TGTGCCAGCTCACCAGATACCGGGGGCAATGAGCAGTTCTTC
CDR3aa: CASSPDTGGNEQFF
v_gene: TRBV18
d_gene: -
j_gene: TRBJ2-1
abundance: -

CDR3nt: TGTGCCAGCAGCCAAACAGGAGCAGGAGCAGATACGCAGTATTTT
CDR3aa: CASSQTGAGADTQYF
v_gene: TRBV3-1/TRBV3-2
d_gene: -
j_gene: TRBJ2-3
abundance: -

CDR3nt: TGTGCCAGTACTACAACGGGACAGGGCTCGCGGGCTGGAAACACCATATATTTT
CDR3aa: CASTTTGQGSRAGNTIYF
v_gene: TRBV19
d_gene: TRBD1
j_gene: TRBJ1-3
abundance: -

CDR3nt: TGTGCCAGCAGCCCAGACAGGGGGTTCAATCAGCCCCAGCATTTT
CDR3aa: CASSPDRGFNQPQHF
v_gene: TRBV7-6
d_gene: TRBD1
j_gene: TRBJ1-5
abundance: -

CDR3nt: TGCGCCAGCATCCAGGGGGAAGGTACTGAAGCTTTCTTT
CDR3aa: CASIQGEGTEAFF
v_gene: TRBV5-1
d_gene: TRBD1
j_gene: TRBJ1-1
abundance: -

CDR3nt: TGTGCCAGCAGCGCCGGGTTTAGCTCTGGAAACACCATATATTTT
CDR3aa: CASSAGFSSGNTIYF
v_gene: TRBV7-2
d_gene: -
j_gene: TRBJ1-3
abundance: -

CDR3nt: TGCAGTGCTAGTGCTCCCGGGACTAGCGTCGGTGAGCAGTTCTTC
CDR3aa: CSASAPGTSVGEQFF
v_gene: TRBV20-1
d_gene: TRBD2
j_gene: TRBJ2-1
abundance: -

CDR3nt: TGTGCCAGCAGTTCGTACAGGGGAGCCGGGGAGCTGTTTTTT
CDR3aa: CASSSYRGAGELFF
v_gene: TRBV27
d_gene: TRBD1
j_gene: TRBJ2-2
abundance: -

CDR3nt: TGTGCCATCAGTGAGTCTTATGCGGGAACTGGTGGCTACACCTTC
CDR3aa: CAISESYAGTGGYTF
v_gene: TRBV10-3
d_gene: -
j_gene: TRBJ1-2
abundance: -

CDR3nt: TGTGCCAGCAGTTACGGGGGCCAGGGCTCCTACGAGCAGTACTTC
CDR3aa: CASSYGGQGSYEQYF
v_gene: TRBV6-5
d_gene: -
j_gene: TRBJ2-7
abundance: -

CDR3nt: TGTGCCAGCAGAGCAACAGGGGGCACTGAAGCTTTCTTT
CDR3aa: CASRATGGTEAFF
v_gene: TRBV2
d_gene: TRBD1
j_gene: TRBJ1-1
abundance: -

CDR3nt: TGTGCCAGTAGTATCTCCAGGGTCGGGACAGATACGCAGTATTTT
CDR3aa: CASSISRVGTDTQYF
v_gene: TRBV19
d_gene: -
j_gene: TRBJ2-3
abundance: once

CDR3nt: TGCGCCAGCAGCTCAGGGGTCCCCTCAGAGACCCAGTACTTC
CDR3aa: CASSSGVPSETQYF
v_gene: TRBV5-1
d_gene: -
j_gene: TRBJ2-5
abundance: -

CDR3nt: TGCGCCAGCAGCTTGGGAGGGTCAGGGGGGTCCTACGAGCAGTACTTC
CDR3aa: CASSLGGSGGSYEQYF
v_gene: TRBV5-1
d_gene: -
j_gene: TRBJ2-7
abundance: -

CDR3nt: TGTGCCAGCACCAAACAGGTTAACACTGAAGCTTTCTTT
CDR3aa: CASTKQVNTEAFF
v_gene: TRBV7-8
d_gene: -
j_gene: TRBJ1-1
abundance: -

CDR3nt: TGTGCCAGCAGCCGACGGACAGAATCAAGCTCTGGCTACACCTTC
CDR3aa: CASSRRTESSSGYTF
v_gene: TRBV7-8
d_gene: -
j_gene: TRBJ1-2
abundance: -

CDR3nt: TGTGCCTGGAGCCCCCAGCGGAACACTGAAGCTTTCTTT
CDR3aa: CAWSPQRNTEAFF
v_gene: TRBV30
d_gene: -
j_gene: TRBJ1-1
abundance: -

CDR3nt: TGTGCCAGCAGCTCAGTACGTAATGAAAAACTGTTTTTT
CDR3aa: CASSSVRNEKLFF
v_gene: TRBV5-6
d_gene: -
j_gene: TRBJ1-4
abundance: -

CDR3nt: TGTGCTAGTGCCGCCGGACAGGGATTCTCCTACGAGCAGTACTTC
CDR3aa: CASAAGQGFSYEQYF
v_gene: TRBV12-5
d_gene: TRBD1
j_gene: TRBJ2-7
abundance: -

CDR3nt: TGTGCCAGCAGCTTAGATCGGGGGGATACCGGGGAGCTGTTTTTT
CDR3aa: CASSLDRGDTGELFF
v_gene: TRBV7-8
d_gene: TRBD2
j_gene: TRBJ2-2
abundance: -

CDR3nt: TGTGCCACCAGTGATAAGAGCAGCGGGGCATCAGATACGCAGTATTTT
CDR3aa: CATSDKSSGASDTQYF
v_gene: TRBV24-1
d_gene: TRBD2
j_gene: TRBJ2-3
abundance: -

CDR3nt: TGTGCCAGCAGGATTGCGGGGGTTAACACTGAAGCTTTCTTT
CDR3aa: CASRIAGVNTEAFF
v_gene: TRBV28
d_gene: -
j_gene: TRBJ1-1
abundance: once

CDR3nt: TGCGCCAGCAGCCGACCTGGGACAGCCCAAGAGACCCAGTACTTC
CDR3aa: CASSRPGTAQETQYF
v_gene: TRBV4-1
d_gene: TRBD1
j_gene: TRBJ2-5
abundance: few

CDR3nt: TGCGCCAGCAGCGCCGGGACAGTTTCCGAGCAGTACTTC
CDR3aa: CASSAGTVSEQYF
v_gene: TRBV5-1
d_gene: TRBD1
j_gene: TRBJ2-7
abundance: -

CDR3nt: TGCGCCAGCAGCCCCCAGGGACAGGGAACAGATACGCAGTATTTT
CDR3aa: CASSPQGQGTDTQYF
v_gene: TRBV5-1
d_gene: TRBD1
j_gene: TRBJ2-3
abundance: -

CDR3nt: TGTGCCAGCAGTAACCGACAGGGGGACTTCGAGCAGTACTTC
CDR3aa: CASSNRQGDFEQYF
v_gene: TRBV6-6
d_gene: TRBD1
j_gene: TRBJ2-7
abundance: -

CDR3nt: TGTGCCAGTAGCGATTTTGCCGGGACAGGGAACACTGAAGCTTTCTTT
CDR3aa: CASSDFAGTGNTEAFF
v_gene: TRBV19
d_gene: TRBD1
j_gene: TRBJ1-1
abundance: -

CDR3nt: TGCGCCAGCAGTGTGGGACAGGCCCCAGATACGCAGTATTTT
CDR3aa: CASSVGQAPDTQYF
v_gene: TRBV10-1
d_gene: TRBD1
j_gene: TRBJ2-3
abundance: -

CDR3nt: TGTGCCAGCAGCCGGGATTCTAATGAAAAACTGTTTTTT
CDR3aa: CASSRDSNEKLFF
v_gene: TRBV2
d_gene: -
j_gene: TRBJ1-4
abundance: -

CDR3nt: TGTGCCACCAGTGATTTAGTAGATGCCACAGATACGCAGTATTTT
CDR3aa: CATSDLVDATDTQYF
v_gene: TRBV24-1
d_gene: -
j_gene: TRBJ2-3
abundance: -

CDR3nt: TGTGCCAGCAGCCAAGGACTAGCGGGGGGGACTAGCACAGATACGCAGTATTTT
CDR3aa: CASSQGLAGGTSTDTQYF
v_gene: TRBV3-1/TRBV3-2
d_gene: TRBD2
j_gene: TRBJ2-3
abundance: -

CDR3nt: TGTGCCAGCAGCGCGGACAGGGGCACAGATACGCAGTATTTT
CDR3aa: CASSADRGTDTQYF
v_gene: TRBV5-8
d_gene: TRBD1
j_gene: TRBJ2-3
abundance: -

CDR3nt: TGTGCCAGCAGACAAAGCCGGGGTAGGGGGATGAACACTGAAGCTTTCTTT
CDR3aa: CASRQSRGRGMNTEAFF
v_gene: TRBV3-1/TRBV3-2
d_gene: -
j_gene: TRBJ1-1
abundance: -

CDR3nt: TGTGCCAGCAGTGAATACGGGGGGACAGGGTATCGCGCTTTCTTT
CDR3aa: CASSEYGGTGYRAFF
v_gene: TRBV6-1
d_gene: TRBD1
j_gene: TRBJ1-1
abundance: once

CDR3nt: TGTGCCAGCAGTTTATTCGCGGCTAACTATGGCTACACCTTC
CDR3aa: CASSLFAANYGYTF
v_gene: TRBV27
d_gene: -
j_gene: TRBJ1-2
abundance: -

CDR3nt: TGTGCCAGCAGCCCCCCAGGGTGGTCCGGGGAGCTGTTTTTT
CDR3aa: CASSPPGWSGELFF
v_gene: TRBV28
d_gene: -
j_gene: TRBJ2-2
abundance: -

CDR3nt: TGTGCCAGCAGCTTGGCCTCGGTTCCCAACACCGGGGAGCTGTTTTTT
CDR3aa: CASSLASVPNTGELFF
v_gene: TRBV5-4
d_gene: -
j_gene: TRBJ2-2
abundance: few

CDR3nt: TGTGCCAGCAGCTTTGTACAGGGGGAATGGGGGCGGCCCACCTTC
CDR3aa: CASSFVQGEWGRPTF
v_gene: TRBV7-8
d_gene: TRBD1
j_gene: TRBJ1-2
abundance: -

CDR3nt: TGTGCCAGCAGTCAGGGGGGCAGGACAGATACGCAGTATTTT
CDR3aa: CASSQGGRTDTQYF
v_gene: TRBV7-3
d_gene: -
j_gene: TRBJ2-3
abundance: -

CDR3nt: TGTGCCACCAGTGGTAGCGGGGGCCTTCTCTCGGGAGATACGCAGTATTTT
CDR3aa: CATSGSGGLLSGDTQYF
v_gene: TRBV24-1
d_gene: TRBD2
j_gene: TRBJ2-3
abundance: -

CDR3nt: TGTGCCAGCAGCTGGGGGACTAGCGGGGGAAGAGATACGCAGTATTTT
CDR3aa: CASSWGTSGGRDTQYF
v_gene: TRBV7-2
d_gene: TRBD2
j_gene: TRBJ2-3
abundance: -

CDR3nt: TGTGCCAGCAGCTTAAGGACAGGGGGCTTCAGCTCTGGGGCCAACGTCCTGACTTTC
CDR3aa: CASSLRTGGFSSGANVLTF
v_gene: TRBV13
d_gene: TRBD1
j_gene: TRBJ2-6
abundance: -

CDR3nt: TGTGCCAGCAGCCCGGGACAGGGGGCCGGGAACACTGAAGCTTTCTTT
CDR3aa: CASSPGQGAGNTEAFF
v_gene: TRBV2
d_gene: TRBD1
j_gene: TRBJ1-1
abundance: -

CDR3nt: TGTGCCAGCAGCTTAGGAGAGATTGACTATGGCTACACCTTC
CDR3aa: CASSLGEIDYGYTF
v_gene: TRBV7-2
d_gene: -
j_gene: TRBJ1-2
abundance: once

CDR3nt: TGTGCCAGCAGCTTCGGAGACCCTGGCTGTAGCAATCAGCCCCAGCATTTT
CDR3aa: CASSFGDPGCSNQPQHF
v_gene: TRBV5-7
d_gene: -
j_gene: TRBJ1-5
abundance: -

CDR3nt: TGCGCCAGCAGTTTTAGATGGGGGCAAGGGGGTAATTCACCCCTCCACTTT
CDR3aa: CASSFRWGQGGNSPLHF
v_gene: TRBV10-2
d_gene: -
j_gene: TRBJ1-6
abundance: -

CDR3nt: TGTGCCAGCATCAAATCCACGGAACGGGTCAGCAATGAGCAGTTCTTC
CDR3aa: CASIKSTERVSNEQFF
v_gene: TRBV5-4
d_gene: -
j_gene: TRBJ2-1
abundance: -

CDR3nt: TGTGCCAGCAGTGAATTGACAGGCCGCACAGATACGCAGTATTTT
CDR3aa: CASSELTGRTDTQYF
v_gene: TRBV6-4
d_gene: -
j_gene: TRBJ2-3
abundance: -

CDR3nt: TGCGCCAGCAGTGGGGGGAGACAGGGGTCCGAAGCTTTCTTT
CDR3aa: CASSGGRQGSEAFF
v_gene: TRBV10-1
d_gene: TRBD1
j_gene: TRBJ1-1
abundance: -

CDR3nt: TGTGCCAGCAGTGTTTCGGGAGGGAGTTCTGAAGCTTTCTTT
CDR3aa: CASSVSGGSSEAFF
v_gene: TRBV25-1
d_gene: -
j_gene: TRBJ1-1
abundance: -

CDR3nt: TGTGCCAGCATCCCAGACAGGGGCCGTACTGAAGCTTTCTTT
CDR3aa: CASIPDRGRTEAFF
v_gene: TRBV28
d_gene: TRBD1
j_gene: TRBJ1-1
abundance: -

CDR3nt: TGCGCCAGCAGCTACGGACTAGCGGGGGGCCAGCATGAGCAGTTCTTC
CDR3aa: CASSYGLAGGQHEQFF
v_gene: TRBV5-1
d_gene: TRBD2
j_gene: TRBJ2-1
abundance: many

CDR3nt: TGTGCCAGCAGTGACATGTTAGTGGCAGATACGCAGTATTTT
CDR3aa: CASSDMLVADTQYF
v_gene: TRBV6-4
d_gene: -
j_gene: TRBJ2-3
abundance: -

CDR3nt: TGTGCCAGCAGTAACCGACAGGGGAATGCAGATACGCAGTATTTT
CDR3aa: CASSNRQGNADTQYF
v_gene: TRBV6-1
d_gene: TRBD1
j_gene: TRBJ2-3
abundance: -

CDR3nt: TGTGCCAGCAGCCAAGACGGACAGGAGGATTCACCCCTCCACTTT
CDR3aa: CASSQDGQEDSPLHF
v_gene: TRBV4-2
d_gene: TRBD1
j_gene: TRBJ1-6
abundance: -

CDR3nt: TGCGCCAGCAGCCAAGAGTTAGGGGTAGGTGGCTACACCTTC
CDR3aa: CASSQELGVGGYTF
v_gene: TRBV4-3
d_gene: -
j_gene: TRBJ1-2
abundance: -